This TCR beta chain was sequenced in a study of OX40 agonist ivuxolimab in advanced cancers. For the study at large: Three patients got partial responses; one had hepatocellular carcinoma and two had cutaneous melanoma.

The CDR3 has 13 residues. The V and J ends lost 8 bases and 4 bases respectively, with 9 bases between them. The germline gives CDR1 SGHDN, CDR2 FVKESK. Using immunoSEQ multiplex PCR, the repertoire was profiled, and TCRdb retains in-frame clones only, with some absent. Of over 80,000 clones in the sample, roughly nine tenths were seen once. The chain joins TRBV14 to TRBJ1-6; no definite D call. The source is an adult with an advanced solid tumor such as melanoma, head and neck, liver or kidney cancer. Sequencing was performed on CD4+ or CD8+ T cells sorted from blood, taken in a trial of the OX40 agonist ivuxolimab. The CDR3 region is CASSETYNSPLHF. CDR3 in DNA: TGTGCCAGCTCAGAAACTTATAATTCACCCCTCCACTTT.